This T cell receptor beta chain derives from a study of blood T cell repertoires in COVID-19. Turning to the study itself: Sample material is recorded as cDNA or gDNA derived from T cells, B-cell-depleted T cells, or PBMCs.

This clone occurred once. Germline V gives CDR1 SGHRS, CDR2 YFSETQ. The V gene end was trimmed by 3 bases and the J gene end by 8 bases; junction bases not matched to a gene: 4. The CDR3 is 14 amino acids. The protocol was immunoSEQ multiplex PCR, while the TCRdb copy is restricted to in-frame clones and leaves out a portion. This sample yields tens of thousands of clones, of which 75% to 90% are seen a single time; roughly 14% belongs to the top ten. This receptor was identified in a man in his 70s with active or convalescent COVID-19. The rearrangement links TRBV5-1 to TRBJ2-3; 12 bases are a match to TRBD1. Sequencing was done on a sample of peripheral blood. The CDR3 protein is CASSSGQGAGTQYF. CDR3 nucleotide sequence: TGCGCCAGCAGCTCGGGACAGGGGGCGGGTACGCAGTATTTT.